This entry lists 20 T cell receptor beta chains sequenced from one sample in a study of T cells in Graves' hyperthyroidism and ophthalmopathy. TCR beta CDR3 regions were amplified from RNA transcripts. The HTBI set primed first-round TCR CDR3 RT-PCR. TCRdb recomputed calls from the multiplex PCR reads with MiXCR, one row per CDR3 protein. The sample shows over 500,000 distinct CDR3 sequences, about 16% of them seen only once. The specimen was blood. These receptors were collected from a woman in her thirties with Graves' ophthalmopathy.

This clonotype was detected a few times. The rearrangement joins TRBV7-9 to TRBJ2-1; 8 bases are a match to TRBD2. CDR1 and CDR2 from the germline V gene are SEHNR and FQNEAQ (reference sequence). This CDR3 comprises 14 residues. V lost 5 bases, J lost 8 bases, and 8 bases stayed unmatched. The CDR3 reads CASSRLALRDEQFF. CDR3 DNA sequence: TGTGCCAGCAGCCGACTAGCGCTCAGGGATGAGCAGTTCTTC.

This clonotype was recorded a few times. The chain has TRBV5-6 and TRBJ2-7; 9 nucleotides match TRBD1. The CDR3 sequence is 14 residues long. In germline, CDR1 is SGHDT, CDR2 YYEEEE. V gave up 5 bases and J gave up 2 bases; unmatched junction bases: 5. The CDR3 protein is CASSGGTGTYEQYF. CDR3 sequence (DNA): TGTGCCAGCAGTGGGGGGACAGGGACCTACGAGCAGTACTTC.

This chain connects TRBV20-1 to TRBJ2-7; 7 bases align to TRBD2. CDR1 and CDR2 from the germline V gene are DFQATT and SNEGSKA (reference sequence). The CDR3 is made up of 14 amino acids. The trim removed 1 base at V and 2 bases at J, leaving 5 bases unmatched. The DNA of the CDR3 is TGCAGTGCTAGAGTGGCTAGCGGTCCCTACGAGCAGTACTTC. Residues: CSARVASGPYEQYF.

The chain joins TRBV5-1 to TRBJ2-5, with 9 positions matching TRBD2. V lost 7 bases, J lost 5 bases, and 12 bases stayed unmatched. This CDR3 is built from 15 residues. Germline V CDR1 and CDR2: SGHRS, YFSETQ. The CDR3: CASGRGSGRMETQYF. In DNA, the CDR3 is TGCGCCAGCGGGAGGGGTAGCGGGAGAATGGAGACCCAGTACTTC.

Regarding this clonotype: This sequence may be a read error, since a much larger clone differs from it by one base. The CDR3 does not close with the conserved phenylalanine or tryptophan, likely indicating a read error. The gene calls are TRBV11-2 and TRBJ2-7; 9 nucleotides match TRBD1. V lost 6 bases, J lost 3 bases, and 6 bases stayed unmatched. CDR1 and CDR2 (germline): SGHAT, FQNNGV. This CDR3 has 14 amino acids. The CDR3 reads CASRRPGQGYEQYS. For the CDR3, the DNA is TGTGCCAGCAGGCGGCCGGGACAGGGCTACGAGCAGTACTCC.

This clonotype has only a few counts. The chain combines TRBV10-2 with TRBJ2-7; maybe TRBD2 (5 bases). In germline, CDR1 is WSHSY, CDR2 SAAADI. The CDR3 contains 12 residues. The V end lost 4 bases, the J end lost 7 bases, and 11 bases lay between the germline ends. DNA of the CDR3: TGCGCCAGCAGTGGAGCGGCCAAGGAGCAGTACTTC. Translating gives CASSGAAKEQYF.

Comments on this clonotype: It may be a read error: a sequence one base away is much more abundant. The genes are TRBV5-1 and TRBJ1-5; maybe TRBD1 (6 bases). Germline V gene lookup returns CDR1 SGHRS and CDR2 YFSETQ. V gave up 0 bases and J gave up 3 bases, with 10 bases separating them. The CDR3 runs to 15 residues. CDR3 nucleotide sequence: TGCGCCAGCAGCTTGGGGGGGCCCGTCAATCAGCCCCAGCATTTT. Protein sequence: CASSLGGPVNQPQHF.

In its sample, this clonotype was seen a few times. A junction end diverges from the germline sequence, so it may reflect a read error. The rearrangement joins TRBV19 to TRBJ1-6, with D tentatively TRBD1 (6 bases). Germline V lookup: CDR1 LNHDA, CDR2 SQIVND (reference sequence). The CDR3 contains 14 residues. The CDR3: CASYSPGEDSPLHF. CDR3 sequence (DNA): TGTGCCAGTTACTCCCCAGGGGAAGATTCGCCCCTCCACTTT.

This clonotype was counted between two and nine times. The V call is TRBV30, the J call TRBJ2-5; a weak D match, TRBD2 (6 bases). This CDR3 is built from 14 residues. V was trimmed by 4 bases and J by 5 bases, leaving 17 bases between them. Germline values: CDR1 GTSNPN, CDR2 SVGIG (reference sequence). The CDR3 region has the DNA TGTGCCTGGACCTCCGGAGGGGCCGGGGAGACCCAGTACTTC. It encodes CAWTSGGAGETQYF. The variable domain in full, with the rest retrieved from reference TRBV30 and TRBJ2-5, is SQTIHQWPATLVQPVGSPLSLECTVEGTSNPNLYWYRQAAGRGLQLLFYSVGIGQISSEVPQNLSASRPQDRQFILSSKKLLLSDSGFYLCAWTSGGAGETQYFGPGTRLLVL.

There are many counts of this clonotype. The CDR3 DNA follows: TGTGCCAGCAGCGCAGGTGGACAGAACAATGAGCAGTTCTTC. Amino acid sequence: CASSAGGQNNEQFF. The V gene is TRBV9, the J gene TRBJ2-1; tentative D call: TRBD1 (6 bases). The CDR3 is 14 amino acids. CDR1 and CDR2 (germline): SGDLS, YYNGEE. Trimming removed 3 bases at V and 5 bases at J, with 12 bases between.

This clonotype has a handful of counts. CDR3 sequence: CSARDSAGAYTGELFF. The CDR3, as DNA: TGCAGTGCTAGAGATAGCGCGGGGGCGTATACCGGGGAGCTGTTTTTT. This chain links TRBV20-1 with TRBJ2-2; weak D call: TRBD2 (7 bases). V lost 0 bases, J lost 5 bases, and 16 bases lay in between. The CDR3 contains 16 residues. Germline CDR1 DFQATT, CDR2 SNEGSKA (reference sequence).

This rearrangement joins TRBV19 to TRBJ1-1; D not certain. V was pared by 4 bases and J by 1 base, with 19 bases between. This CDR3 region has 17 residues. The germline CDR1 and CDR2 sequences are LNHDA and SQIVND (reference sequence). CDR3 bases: TGTGCCAGTAGTACCACCTTAGGGCAGGCTGGGAACACTGAAGCTTTCTTT. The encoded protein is CASSTTLGQAGNTEAFF.

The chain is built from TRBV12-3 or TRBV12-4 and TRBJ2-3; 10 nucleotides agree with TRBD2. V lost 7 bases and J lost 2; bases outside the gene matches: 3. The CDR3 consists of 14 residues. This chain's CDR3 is CASTGTSATDTQYF. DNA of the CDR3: TGTGCCAGCACCGGGACTAGCGCCACAGATACGCAGTATTTT.

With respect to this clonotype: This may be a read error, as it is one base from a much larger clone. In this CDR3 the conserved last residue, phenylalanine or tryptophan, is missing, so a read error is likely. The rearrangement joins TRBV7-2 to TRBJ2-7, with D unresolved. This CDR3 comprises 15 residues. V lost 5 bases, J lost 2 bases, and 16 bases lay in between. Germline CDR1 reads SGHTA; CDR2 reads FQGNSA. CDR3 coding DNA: TGTGCCAGCAGCCAAGGTGCCGGAAAGACCTACGAGCAGTACCTC. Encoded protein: CASSQGAGKTYEQYL.

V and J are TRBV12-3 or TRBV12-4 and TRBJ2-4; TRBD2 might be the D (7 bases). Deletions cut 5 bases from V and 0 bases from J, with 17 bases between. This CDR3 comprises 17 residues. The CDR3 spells CASSPRAGALAKNIQYF. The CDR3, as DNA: TGTGCCAGCAGTCCAAGGGCGGGGGCTCTAGCCAAAAACATTCAGTACTTC.

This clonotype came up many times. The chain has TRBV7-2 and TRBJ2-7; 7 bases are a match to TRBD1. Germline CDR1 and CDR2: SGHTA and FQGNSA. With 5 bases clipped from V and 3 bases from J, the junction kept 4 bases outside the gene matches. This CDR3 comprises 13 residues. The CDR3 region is CASSPGTDYEQYF. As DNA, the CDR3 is TGTGCCAGCAGCCCCGGGACAGACTACGAGCAGTACTTC.

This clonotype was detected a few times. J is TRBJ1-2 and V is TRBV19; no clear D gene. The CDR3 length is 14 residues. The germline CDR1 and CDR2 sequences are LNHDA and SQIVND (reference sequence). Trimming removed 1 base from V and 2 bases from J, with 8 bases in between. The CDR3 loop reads CASSIASGNYGYTF. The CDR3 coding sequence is TGTGCCAGTAGTATAGCGAGCGGAAACTATGGCTACACCTTC.

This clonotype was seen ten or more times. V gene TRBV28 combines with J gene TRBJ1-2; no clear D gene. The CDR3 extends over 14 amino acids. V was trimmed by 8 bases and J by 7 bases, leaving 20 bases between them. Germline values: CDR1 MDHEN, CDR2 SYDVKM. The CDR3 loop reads CASGPQSDWAGYTF. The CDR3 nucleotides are TGTGCCAGCGGACCACAGAGTGATTGGGCTGGCTACACCTTC.

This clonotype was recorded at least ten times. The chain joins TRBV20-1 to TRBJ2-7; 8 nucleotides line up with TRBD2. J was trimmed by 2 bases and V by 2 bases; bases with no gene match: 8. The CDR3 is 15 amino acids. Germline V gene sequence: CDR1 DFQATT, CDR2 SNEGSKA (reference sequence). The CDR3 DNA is TGCAGTGCTAGACGTACTACTAGCGGACCCTACGAGCAGTACTTC. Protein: CSARRTTSGPYEQYF.

The CDR3 DNA is TGCGCCAGCAGCACAGGGTTACTAGGGGCCAACGTCCTGACTTTC. This encodes CASSTGLLGANVLTF. The chain employs TRBV5-1 and TRBJ2-6, with D possibly being TRBD1 (6 bases). The germline gives CDR1 SGHRS, CDR2 YFSETQ. Trimming left V 4 bases short and J 4 bases short, with 12 bases between. This CDR3 region has 15 residues.